Described below is a single T cell receptor beta chain sequence and its context. Its antigen is as yet unknown. CDR3 length: 16 amino acids. From germline, CDR1 is SGHRS and CDR2 YFSETQ. The V segment lost 2 bases and the J segment 1 base; nucleotides outside the gene matches: 5. Clones were read by immunoSEQ multiplex PCR, and TCRdb kept only the in-frame ones, dropping some. This table holds about 78,000 clones, about 96% found once. The data belong to a study of human thymus T cells. Study-level points and caveats: Highly overlapping thymic repertoires in unrelated individuals were reported by related research.

Thymus tissue for the work was resected from patients undergoing corrective heart surgery. The rearrangement links TRBV5-1 to TRBJ2-1, with 8 bases aligning to TRBD2. Sample: thymus tissue. The receptor was isolated from a boy under three years old with a congenital heart defect but otherwise immunologically healthy. CDR3 residues: CASSLPKRGSYNEQFF. Written as DNA, the CDR3 is TGCGCCAGCAGCTTACCAAAGCGGGGGTCCTACAATGAGCAGTTCTTC.